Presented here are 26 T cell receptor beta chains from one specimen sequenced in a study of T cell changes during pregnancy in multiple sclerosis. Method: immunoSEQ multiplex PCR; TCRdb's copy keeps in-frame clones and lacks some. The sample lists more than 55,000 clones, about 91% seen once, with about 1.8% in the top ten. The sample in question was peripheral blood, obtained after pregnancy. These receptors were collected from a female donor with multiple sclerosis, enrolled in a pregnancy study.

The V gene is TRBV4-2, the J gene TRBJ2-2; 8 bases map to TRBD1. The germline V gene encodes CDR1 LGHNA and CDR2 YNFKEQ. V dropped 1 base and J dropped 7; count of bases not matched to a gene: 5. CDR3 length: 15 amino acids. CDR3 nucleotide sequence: TGTGCCAGCAGCCAAGCGGACAGGGATGACGGGGAGCTGTTTTTT. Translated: CASSQADRDDGELFF.

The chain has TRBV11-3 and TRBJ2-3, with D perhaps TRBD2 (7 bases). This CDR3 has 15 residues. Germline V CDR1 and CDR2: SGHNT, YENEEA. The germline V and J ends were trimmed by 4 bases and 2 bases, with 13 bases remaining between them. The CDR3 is CASSYGGGNTDTQYF. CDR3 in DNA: TGTGCCAGCAGCTACGGCGGGGGCAACACAGATACGCAGTATTTT.

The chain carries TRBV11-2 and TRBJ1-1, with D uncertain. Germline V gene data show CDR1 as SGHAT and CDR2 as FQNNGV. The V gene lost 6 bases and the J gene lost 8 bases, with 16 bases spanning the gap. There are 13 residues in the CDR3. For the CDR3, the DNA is TGTGCCAGCAGTTCCCCGGGGTTTTGGGAAGCTTTCTTT. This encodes CASSSPGFWEAFF. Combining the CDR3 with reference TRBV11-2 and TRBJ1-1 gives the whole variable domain EAGVAQSPRYKIIEKRQSVAFWCNPISGHATLYWYQQILGQGPKLLIQFQNNGVVDDSQLPKDRFSAERLKGVDSTLKIQPAKLEDSAVYLCASSSPGFWEAFFGQGTRLTVV.

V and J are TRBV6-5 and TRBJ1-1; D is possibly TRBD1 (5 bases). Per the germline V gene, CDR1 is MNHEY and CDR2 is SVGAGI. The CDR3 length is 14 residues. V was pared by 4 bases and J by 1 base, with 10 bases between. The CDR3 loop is CASSSRGRNTEAFF. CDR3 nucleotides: TGTGCCAGCAGTTCGCGGGGGAGGAACACTGAAGCTTTCTTT.

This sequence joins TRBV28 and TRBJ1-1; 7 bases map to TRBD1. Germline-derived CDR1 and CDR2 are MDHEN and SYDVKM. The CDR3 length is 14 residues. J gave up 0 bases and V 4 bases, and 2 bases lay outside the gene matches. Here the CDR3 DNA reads TGTGCCAGCAGTTCGACAGGGATGAACACTGAAGCTTTCTTT. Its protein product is CASSSTGMNTEAFF.

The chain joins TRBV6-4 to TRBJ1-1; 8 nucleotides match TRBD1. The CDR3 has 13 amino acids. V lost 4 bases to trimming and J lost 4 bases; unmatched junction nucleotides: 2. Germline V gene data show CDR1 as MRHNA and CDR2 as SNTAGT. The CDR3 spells CASSVDRGTEAFF. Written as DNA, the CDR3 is TGTGCCAGCAGTGTAGACAGGGGCACTGAAGCTTTCTTT.

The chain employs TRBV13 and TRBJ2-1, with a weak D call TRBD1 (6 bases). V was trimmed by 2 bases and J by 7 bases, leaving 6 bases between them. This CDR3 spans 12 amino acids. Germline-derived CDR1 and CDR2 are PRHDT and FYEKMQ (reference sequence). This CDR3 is CASSLRGNEQFF. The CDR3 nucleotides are TGTGCCAGCAGCTTAAGGGGGAATGAGCAGTTCTTC.

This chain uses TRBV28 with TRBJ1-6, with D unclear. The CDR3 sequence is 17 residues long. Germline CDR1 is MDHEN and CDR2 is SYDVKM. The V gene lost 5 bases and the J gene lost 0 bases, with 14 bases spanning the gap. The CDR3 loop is CASSTPAASSYNSPLHF. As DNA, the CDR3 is TGTGCCAGCAGTACCCCGGCGGCGAGCTCCTATAATTCACCCCTCCACTTT.

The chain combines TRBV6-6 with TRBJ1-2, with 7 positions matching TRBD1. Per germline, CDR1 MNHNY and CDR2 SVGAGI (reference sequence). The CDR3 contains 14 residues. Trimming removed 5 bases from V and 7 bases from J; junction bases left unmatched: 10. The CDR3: CASSPTGARGGYTF. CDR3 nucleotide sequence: TGTGCCAGCAGTCCTACAGGGGCTCGGGGTGGCTACACCTTC.

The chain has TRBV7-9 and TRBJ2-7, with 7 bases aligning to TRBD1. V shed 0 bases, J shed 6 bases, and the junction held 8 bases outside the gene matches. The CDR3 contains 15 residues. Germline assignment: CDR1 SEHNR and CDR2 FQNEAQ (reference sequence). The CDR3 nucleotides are TGTGCCAGCAGCTTAGCCCCGGGACAGATCACCGAGCAGTACTTC. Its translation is CASSLAPGQITEQYF.

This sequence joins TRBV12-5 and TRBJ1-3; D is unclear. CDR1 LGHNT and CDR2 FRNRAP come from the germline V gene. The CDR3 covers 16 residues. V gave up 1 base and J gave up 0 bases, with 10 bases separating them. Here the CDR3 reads CASGLGTDFSGNTIYF. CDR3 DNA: TGTGCTAGTGGTTTGGGGACTGATTTCTCTGGAAACACCATATATTTT.

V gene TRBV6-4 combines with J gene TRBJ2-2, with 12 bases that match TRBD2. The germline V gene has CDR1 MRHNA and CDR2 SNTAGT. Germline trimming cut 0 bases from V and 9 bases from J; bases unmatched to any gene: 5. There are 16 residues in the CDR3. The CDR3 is CASSDSASGGARELFF. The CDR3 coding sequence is TGTGCCAGCAGTGACTCCGCTAGCGGGGGGGCGCGGGAGCTGTTTTTT.

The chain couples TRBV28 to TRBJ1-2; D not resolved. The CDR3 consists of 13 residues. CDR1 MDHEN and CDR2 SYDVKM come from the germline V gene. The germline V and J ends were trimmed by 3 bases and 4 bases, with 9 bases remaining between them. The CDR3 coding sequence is TGTGCCAGCAGTTTGGTTGGCTCCTATGGCTACACCTTC. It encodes CASSLVGSYGYTF.

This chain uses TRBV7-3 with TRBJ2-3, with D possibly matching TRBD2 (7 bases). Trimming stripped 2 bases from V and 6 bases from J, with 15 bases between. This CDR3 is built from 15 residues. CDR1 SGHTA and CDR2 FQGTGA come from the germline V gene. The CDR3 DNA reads TGTGCCAGCAGCTTACAAGGAGGGGGGGTGGATACGCAGTATTTT. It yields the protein CASSLQGGGVDTQYF.

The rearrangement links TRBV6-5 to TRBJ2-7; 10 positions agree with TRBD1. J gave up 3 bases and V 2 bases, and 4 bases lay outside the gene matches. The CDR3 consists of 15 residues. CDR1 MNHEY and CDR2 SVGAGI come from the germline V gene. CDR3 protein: CASSYGTGDHYEQYF. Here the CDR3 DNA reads TGTGCCAGCAGTTACGGGACAGGGGATCACTACGAGCAGTACTTC.

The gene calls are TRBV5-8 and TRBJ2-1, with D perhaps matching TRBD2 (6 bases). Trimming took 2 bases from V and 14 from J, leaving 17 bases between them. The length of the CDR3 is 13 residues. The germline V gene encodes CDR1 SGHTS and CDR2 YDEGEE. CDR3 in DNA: TGTGCCAGCAGCTTCACGATCGGGGGAAGGAAGTTCTTC. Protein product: CASSFTIGGRKFF.

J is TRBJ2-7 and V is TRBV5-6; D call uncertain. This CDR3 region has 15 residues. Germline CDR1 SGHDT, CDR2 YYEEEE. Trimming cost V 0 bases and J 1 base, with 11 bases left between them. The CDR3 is CASSLDGFESYEQYF. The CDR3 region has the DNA TGTGCCAGCAGCTTGGACGGGTTCGAATCCTACGAGCAGTACTTC.

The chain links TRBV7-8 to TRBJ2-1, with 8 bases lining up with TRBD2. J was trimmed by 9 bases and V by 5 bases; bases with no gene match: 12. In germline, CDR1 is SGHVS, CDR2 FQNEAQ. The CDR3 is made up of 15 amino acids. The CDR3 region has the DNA TGTGCCAGCAGCCAAACAAGTCCAGCGGGGGTTGAGCAGTTCTTC. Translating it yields CASSQTSPAGVEQFF. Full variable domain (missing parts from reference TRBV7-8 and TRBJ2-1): GAGVSQSPRYKVAKRGQDVALRCDPISGHVSLFWYQQALGQGPEFLTYFQNEAQLDKSGLPSDRFFAERPEGSVSTLKIQRTQQEDSAVYLCASSQTSPAGVEQFFGPGTRLTVL.

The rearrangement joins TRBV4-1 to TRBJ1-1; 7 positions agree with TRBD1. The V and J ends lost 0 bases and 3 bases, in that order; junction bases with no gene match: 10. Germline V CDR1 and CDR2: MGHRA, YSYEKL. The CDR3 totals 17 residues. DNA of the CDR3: TGCGCCAGCAGCCAAGATGGATGGGGTACAGGGGACACTGAAGCTTTCTTT. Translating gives CASSQDGWGTGDTEAFF.

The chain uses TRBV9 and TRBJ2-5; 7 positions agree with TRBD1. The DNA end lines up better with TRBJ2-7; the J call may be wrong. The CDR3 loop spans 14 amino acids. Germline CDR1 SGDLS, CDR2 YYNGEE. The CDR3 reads CASSSGTVDYEQYF. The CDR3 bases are TGTGCCAGCAGTTCCGGGACAGTCGACTACGAGCAGTACTTC.

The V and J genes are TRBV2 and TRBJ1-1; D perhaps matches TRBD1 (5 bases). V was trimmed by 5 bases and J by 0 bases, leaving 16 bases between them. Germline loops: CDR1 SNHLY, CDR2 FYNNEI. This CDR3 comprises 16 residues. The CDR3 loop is CASSPNKGSVNTEAFF. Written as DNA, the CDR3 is TGTGCCAGCAGTCCCAACAAGGGGTCAGTGAACACTGAAGCTTTCTTT.

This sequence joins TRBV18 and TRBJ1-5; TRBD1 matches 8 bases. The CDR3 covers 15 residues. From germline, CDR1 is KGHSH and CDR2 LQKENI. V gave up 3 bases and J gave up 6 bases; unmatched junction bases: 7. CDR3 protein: CASSPGTGEGQPQHF. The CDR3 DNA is TGTGCCAGCTCACCCGGGACAGGAGAAGGTCAGCCCCAGCATTTT.

The chain's CDR3 is CAAVRDTGELFF. The DNA of the CDR3 is TGTGCCGCCGTCCGGGACACCGGGGAGCTGTTTTTT. The genes are TRBV5-4 and TRBJ2-2; D gene ambiguous. The germline V gene has CDR1 SGHNT and CDR2 YYREEE (reference sequence). The CDR3 has 12 residues. V shed 10 bases and J shed 3 bases, with 10 bases lying between them.

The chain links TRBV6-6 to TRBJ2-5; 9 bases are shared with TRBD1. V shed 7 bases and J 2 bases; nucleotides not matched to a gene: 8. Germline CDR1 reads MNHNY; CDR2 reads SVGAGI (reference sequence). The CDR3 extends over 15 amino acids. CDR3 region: CASTGQGTGQETQYF. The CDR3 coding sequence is TGTGCCAGCACCGGACAGGGGACGGGGCAAGAGACCCAGTACTTC.

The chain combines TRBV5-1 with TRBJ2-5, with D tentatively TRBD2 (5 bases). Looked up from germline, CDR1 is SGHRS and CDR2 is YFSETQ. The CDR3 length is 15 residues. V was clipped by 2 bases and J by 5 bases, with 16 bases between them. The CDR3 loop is CASSLVFRGRETQYF. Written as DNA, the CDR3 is TGCGCCAGCAGCTTAGTTTTTAGAGGGCGGGAGACCCAGTACTTC.

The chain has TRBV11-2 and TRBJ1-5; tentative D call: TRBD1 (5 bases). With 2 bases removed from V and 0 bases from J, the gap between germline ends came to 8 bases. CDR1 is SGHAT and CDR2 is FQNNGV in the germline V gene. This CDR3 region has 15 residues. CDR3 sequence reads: CASSLSGISNQPQHF. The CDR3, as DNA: TGTGCCAGCAGCTTATCAGGGATTAGCAATCAGCCCCAGCATTTT.